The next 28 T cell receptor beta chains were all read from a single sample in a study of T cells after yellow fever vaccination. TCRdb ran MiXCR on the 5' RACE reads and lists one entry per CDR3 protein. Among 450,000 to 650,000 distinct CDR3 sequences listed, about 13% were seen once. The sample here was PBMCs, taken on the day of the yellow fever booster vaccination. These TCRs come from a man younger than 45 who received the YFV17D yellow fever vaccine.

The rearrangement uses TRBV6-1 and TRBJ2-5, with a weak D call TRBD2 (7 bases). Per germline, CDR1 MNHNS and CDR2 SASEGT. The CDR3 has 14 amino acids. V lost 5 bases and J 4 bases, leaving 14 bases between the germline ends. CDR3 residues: CASSQQGGPETQYF. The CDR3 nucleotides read TGTGCCAGCAGTCAACAGGGAGGGCCAGAGACCCAGTACTTC.

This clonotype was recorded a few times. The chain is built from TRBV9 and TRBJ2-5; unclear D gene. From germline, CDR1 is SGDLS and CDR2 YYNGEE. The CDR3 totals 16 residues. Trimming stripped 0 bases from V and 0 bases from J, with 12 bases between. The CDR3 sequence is CASSVAPTTNQETQYF. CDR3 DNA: TGTGCCAGCAGCGTAGCGCCCACGACGAACCAAGAGACCCAGTACTTC.

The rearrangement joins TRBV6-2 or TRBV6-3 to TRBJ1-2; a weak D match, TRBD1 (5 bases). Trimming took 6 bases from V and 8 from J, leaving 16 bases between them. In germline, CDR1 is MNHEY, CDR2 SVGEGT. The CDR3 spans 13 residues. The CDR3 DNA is TGTGCCAGCAGACCACTCAGGGTAACCGGCTACACCTTC. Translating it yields CASRPLRVTGYTF.

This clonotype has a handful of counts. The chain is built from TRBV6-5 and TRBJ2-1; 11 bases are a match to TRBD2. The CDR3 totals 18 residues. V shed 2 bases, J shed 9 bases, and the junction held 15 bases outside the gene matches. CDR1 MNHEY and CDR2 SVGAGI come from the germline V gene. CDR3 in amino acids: CASSYPSQSSGRASEQFF. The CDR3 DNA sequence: TGTGCCAGCAGTTACCCGAGCCAGAGTAGCGGGAGGGCGAGTGAGCAGTTCTTC.

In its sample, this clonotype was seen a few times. CDR3 loop: CASSVERGLSGELFF. In nucleotides, the CDR3 is TGTGCCAGCAGCGTAGAGAGGGGATTGTCCGGGGAGCTGTTTTTT. This chain links TRBV9 with TRBJ2-2; D possibly matches TRBD1 or TRBD2 (5 bases each). The V gene's germline CDR1 is SGDLS and CDR2 YYNGEE. The CDR3 is made up of 15 amino acids. Trimming shortened V by 0 bases and J by 6 bases, and 12 bases separated the two germline ends.

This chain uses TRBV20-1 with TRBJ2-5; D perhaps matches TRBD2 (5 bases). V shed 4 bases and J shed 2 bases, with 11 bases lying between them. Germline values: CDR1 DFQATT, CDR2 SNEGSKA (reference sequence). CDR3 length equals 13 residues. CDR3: CSAKGRGQETQYF. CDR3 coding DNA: TGCAGTGCTAAAGGACGGGGACAAGAGACCCAGTACTTC.

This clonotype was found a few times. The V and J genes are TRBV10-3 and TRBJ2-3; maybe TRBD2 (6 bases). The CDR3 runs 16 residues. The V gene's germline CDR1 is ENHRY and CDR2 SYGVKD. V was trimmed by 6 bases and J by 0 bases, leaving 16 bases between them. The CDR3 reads CAISSLADLSTDTQYF. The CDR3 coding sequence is TGTGCCATCAGCTCATTAGCGGACCTAAGCACAGATACGCAGTATTTT.

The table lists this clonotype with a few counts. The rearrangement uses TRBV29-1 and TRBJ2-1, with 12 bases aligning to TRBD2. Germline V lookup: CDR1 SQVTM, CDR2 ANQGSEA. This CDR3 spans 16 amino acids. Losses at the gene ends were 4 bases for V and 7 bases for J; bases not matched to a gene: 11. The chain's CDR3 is CSVGYSGLAGMNEQFF. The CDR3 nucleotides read TGCAGCGTTGGTTATAGCGGACTAGCGGGAATGAATGAGCAGTTCTTC.

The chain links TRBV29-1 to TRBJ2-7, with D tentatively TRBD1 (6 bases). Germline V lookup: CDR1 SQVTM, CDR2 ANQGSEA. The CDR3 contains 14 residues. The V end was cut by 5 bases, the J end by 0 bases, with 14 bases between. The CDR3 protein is CSVPRGSPSYEQYF. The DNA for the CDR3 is TGCAGCGTTCCAAGGGGGAGTCCCTCCTACGAGCAGTACTTC.

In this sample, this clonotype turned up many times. This chain's CDR3 is CASSRPDTQYF. The CDR3 bases are TGTGCCAGCAGCCGGCCAGATACGCAGTATTTT. V is TRBV7-2 and J is TRBJ2-3, with D unresolved. Trimming pared 5 bases from V and 4 bases from J, leaving 4 bases between. CDR1 is SGHTA and CDR2 is FQGNSA in the germline V gene. The CDR3 runs to 11 residues.

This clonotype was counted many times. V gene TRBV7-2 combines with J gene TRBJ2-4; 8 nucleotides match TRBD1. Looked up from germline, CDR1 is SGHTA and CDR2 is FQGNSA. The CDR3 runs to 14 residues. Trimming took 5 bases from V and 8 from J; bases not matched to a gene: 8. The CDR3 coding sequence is TGTGCCAGCAGCCTCGGACAGGGTGTGGACATTCAGTACTTC. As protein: CASSLGQGVDIQYF.

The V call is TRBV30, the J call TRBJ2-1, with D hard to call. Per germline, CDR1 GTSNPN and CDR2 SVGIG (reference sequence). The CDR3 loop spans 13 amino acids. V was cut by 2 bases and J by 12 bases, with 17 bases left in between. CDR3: CAWSISGLDGQFF. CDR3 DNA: TGTGCCTGGAGTATATCGGGCCTCGATGGGCAGTTCTTC.

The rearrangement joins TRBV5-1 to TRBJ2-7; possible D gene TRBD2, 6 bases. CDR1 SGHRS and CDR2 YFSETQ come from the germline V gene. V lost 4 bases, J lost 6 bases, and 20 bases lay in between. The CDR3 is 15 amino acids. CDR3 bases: TGCGCCAGCAGCCCGGAGGGGAGGACCGACCGCGAGCAGTACTTC. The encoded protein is CASSPEGRTDREQYF.

In nucleotides, the CDR3 is TGTGCCAGTATAGCGACAGCTGGGGCCAACGTCCTGACTTTC. Its protein is CASIATAGANVLTF. This rearrangement joins TRBV19 to TRBJ2-6, with D perhaps TRBD1 or TRBD2 (5 bases each). Trimming removed 7 bases at V and 2 bases at J, with 9 bases between. CDR3 size: 14 residues. Germline-derived CDR1 and CDR2 are LNHDA and SQIVND (reference sequence). Combining the CDR3 with reference TRBV19 and TRBJ2-6 gives the whole variable domain DGGITQSPKYLFRKEGQNVTLSCEQNLNHDAMYWYRQDPGQGLRLIYYSQIVNDFQKGDIAEGYSVSREKKESFPLTVTSAQKNPTAFYLCASIATAGANVLTFGAGSRLTVL.

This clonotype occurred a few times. CDR3: CASSLPFHSNEQYF. The CDR3 bases are TGTGCCAGCAGCCTTCCCTTTCACTCGAACGAGCAGTACTTC. The chain links TRBV6-2 or TRBV6-3 to TRBJ2-7; no clear D. The CDR3 covers 14 residues. Trimming removed 6 bases from V and 5 bases from J, with 17 bases in between. Germline V lookup: CDR1 MNHEY, CDR2 SVGEGT.

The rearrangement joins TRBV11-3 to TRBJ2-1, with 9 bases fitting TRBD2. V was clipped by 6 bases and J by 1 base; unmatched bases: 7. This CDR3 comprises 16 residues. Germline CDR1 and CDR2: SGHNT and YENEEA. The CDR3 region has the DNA TGTGCCAGCAGTCCAGATAGCGGGAGTTCCTACAATGAGCAGTTCTTC. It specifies CASSPDSGSSYNEQFF. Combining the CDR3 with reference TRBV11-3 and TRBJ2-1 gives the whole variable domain EAGVVQSPRYKIIEKKQPVAFWCNPISGHNTLYWYLQNLGQGPELLIRYENEEAVDDSQLPKDRFSAERLKGVDSTLKIQPAELGDSAVYLCASSPDSGSSYNEQFFGPGTRLTVL.

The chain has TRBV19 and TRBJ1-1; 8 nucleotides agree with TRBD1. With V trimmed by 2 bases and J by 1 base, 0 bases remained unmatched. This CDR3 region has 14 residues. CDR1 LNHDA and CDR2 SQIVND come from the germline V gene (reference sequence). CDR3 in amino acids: CASSITGGNTEAFF. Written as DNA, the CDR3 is TGTGCCAGTAGTATAACAGGGGGGAACACTGAAGCTTTCTTT.

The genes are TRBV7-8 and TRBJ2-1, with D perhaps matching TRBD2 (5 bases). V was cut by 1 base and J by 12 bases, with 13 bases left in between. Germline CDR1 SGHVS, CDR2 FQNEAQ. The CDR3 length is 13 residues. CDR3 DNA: TGTGCCAGCAGCTTAGGGACCAGTCGGGGGCAGTTCTTC. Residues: CASSLGTSRGQFF.

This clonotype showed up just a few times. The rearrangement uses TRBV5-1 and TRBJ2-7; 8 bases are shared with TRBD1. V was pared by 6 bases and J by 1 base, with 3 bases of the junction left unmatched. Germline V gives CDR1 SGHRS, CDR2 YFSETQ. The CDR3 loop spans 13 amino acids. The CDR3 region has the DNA TGCGCCAGCAAGGGACAGGCTTCCTACGAGCAGTACTTC. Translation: CASKGQASYEQYF.

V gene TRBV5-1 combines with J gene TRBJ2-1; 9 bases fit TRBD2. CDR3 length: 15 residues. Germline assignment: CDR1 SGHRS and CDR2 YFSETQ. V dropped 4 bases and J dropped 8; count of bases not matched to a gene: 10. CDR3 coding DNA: TGCGCCAGCAGCCTGGCGGCTAGCGGGACCGATGAGCAGTTCTTC. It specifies CASSLAASGTDEQFF. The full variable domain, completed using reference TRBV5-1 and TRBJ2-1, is KAGVTQTPRYLIKTRGQQVTLSCSPISGHRSVSWYQQTPGQGLQFLFEYFSETQRNKGNFPGRFSGRQFSNSRSEMNVSTLELGDSALYLCASSLAASGTDEQFFGPGTRLTVL.

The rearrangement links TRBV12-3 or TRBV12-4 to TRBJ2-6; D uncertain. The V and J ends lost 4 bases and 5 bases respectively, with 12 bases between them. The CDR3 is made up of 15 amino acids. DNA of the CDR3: TGTGCCAGCAGTTCCGACACCGTCCGGGCCAACGTCCTGACTTTC. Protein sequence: CASSSDTVRANVLTF.

The DNA of the CDR3 is TGTGCCAGTGACAGGGGTAGGGCAGATACGCAGTATTTT. Encoded protein: CASDRGRADTQYF. The rearrangement joins TRBV30 to TRBJ2-3, with 8 bases identical to TRBD1. The CDR3 totals 13 residues. Germline loops: CDR1 GTSNPN, CDR2 SVGIG (reference sequence). V shed 8 bases, J shed 4 bases, and the junction held 8 bases outside the gene matches.

The CDR3 loop reads CSSSTGLYGYTF. The DNA of the CDR3 is TGCAGTTCATCAACAGGGCTCTATGGCTACACCTTC. The chain employs TRBV20-1 and TRBJ1-2; tentatively, D is TRBD1 (6 bases). Trimming cost V 8 bases and J 4 bases, with 14 bases left between them. The CDR3 runs to 12 residues. CDR1 DFQATT and CDR2 SNEGSKA come from the germline V gene (reference sequence).

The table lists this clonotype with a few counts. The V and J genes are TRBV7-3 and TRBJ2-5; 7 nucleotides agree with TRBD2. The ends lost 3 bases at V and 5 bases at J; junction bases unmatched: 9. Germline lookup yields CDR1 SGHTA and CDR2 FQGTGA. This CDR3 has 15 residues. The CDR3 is CASSFASGGRETQYF. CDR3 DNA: TGTGCCAGCAGCTTCGCTAGCGGAGGGCGGGAGACCCAGTACTTC.

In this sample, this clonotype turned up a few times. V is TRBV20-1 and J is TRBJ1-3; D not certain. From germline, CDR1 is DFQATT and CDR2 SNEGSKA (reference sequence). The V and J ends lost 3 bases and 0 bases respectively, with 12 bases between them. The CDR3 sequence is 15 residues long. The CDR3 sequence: CSARKLGASGNTIYF. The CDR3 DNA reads TGCAGTGCTAGGAAGTTGGGCGCCTCTGGAAACACCATATATTTT.

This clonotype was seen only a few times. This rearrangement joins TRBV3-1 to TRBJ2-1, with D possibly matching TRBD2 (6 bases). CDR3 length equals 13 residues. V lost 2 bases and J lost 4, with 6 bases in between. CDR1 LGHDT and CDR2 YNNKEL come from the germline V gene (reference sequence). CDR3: CASSQREYNEQFF. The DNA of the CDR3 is TGTGCCAGCAGCCAACGGGAGTACAATGAGCAGTTCTTC.

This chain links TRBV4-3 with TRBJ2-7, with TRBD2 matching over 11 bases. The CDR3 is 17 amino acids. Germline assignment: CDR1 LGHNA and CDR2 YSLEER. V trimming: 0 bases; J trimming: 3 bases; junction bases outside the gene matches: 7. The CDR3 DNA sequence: TGCGCCAGCAGCCAAGAAGCGACTAGCGGGGATTACTACGAGCAGTACTTC. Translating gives CASSQEATSGDYYEQYF.

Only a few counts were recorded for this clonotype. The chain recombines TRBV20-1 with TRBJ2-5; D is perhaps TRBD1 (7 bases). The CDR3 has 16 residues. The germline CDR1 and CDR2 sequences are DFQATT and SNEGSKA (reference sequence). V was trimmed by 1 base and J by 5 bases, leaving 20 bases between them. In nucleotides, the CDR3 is TGCAGTGCTAGAGTCCTCAGGGGGGTCCCGGAGGAGACCCAGTACTTC. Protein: CSARVLRGVPEETQYF.